This T cell receptor beta chain was profiled in a study of blood T cell repertoires in COVID-19. Overall study: COVID-19 samples from acute and convalescent phases originated in the United States, Italy and Spain. Sources were T cells, B-cell-depleted T cells, or PBMCs; the material itself was cDNA or gDNA.

This clone was seen many times. Assay used: immunoSEQ multiplex PCR; TCRdb lists only in-frame clones, some missing. Among more than 150,000 clones listed, under 80% were seen once. V lost 0 bases to trimming and J lost 0 bases, with 10 bases between them. The length of the CDR3 is 15 residues. Germline V gene lookup returns CDR1 SGHRS and CDR2 YFSETQ. This clonotype was obtained from a man aged 45-65 years who had recovered from COVID-19. Sequencing was performed on peripheral blood. The chain carries TRBV5-1 and TRBJ2-7; tentatively, D is TRBD1 (6 bases). The CDR3: CASSLGQVYSYEQYF. In nucleotides, the CDR3 is TGCGCCAGCAGCTTGGGACAGGTGTACTCCTACGAGCAGTACTTC.